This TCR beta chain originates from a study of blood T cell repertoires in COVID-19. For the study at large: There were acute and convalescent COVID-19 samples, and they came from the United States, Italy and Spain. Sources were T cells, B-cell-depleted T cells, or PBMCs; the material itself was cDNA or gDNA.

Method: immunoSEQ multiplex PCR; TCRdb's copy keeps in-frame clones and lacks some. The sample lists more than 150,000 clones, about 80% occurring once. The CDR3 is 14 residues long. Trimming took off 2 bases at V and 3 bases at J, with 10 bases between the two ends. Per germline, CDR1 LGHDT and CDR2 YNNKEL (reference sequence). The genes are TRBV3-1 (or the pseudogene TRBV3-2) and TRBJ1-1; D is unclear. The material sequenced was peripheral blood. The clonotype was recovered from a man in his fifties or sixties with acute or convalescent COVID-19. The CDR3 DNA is TGTGCCAGCAGCCAAACGGAGGGCTACACTGAAGCTTTCTTT. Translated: CASSQTEGYTEAFF.